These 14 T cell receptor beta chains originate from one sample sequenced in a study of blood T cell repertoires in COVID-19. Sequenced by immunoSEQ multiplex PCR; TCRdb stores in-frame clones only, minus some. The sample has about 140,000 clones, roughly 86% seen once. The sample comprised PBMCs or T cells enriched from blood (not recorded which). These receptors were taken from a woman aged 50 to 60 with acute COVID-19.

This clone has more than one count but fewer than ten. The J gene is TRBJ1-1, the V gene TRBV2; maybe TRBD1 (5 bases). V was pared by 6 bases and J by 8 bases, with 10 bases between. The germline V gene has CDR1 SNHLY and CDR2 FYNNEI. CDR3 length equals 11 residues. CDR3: CASRGEAEAFF. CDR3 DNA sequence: TGTGCCAGCAGAGGGGAGGCCGAAGCTTTCTTT. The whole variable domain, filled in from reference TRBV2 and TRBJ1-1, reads EPEVTQTPSHQVTQMGQEVILRCVPISNHLYFYWYRQILGQKVEFLVSFYNNEISEKSEIFDDQFSVERPDGSNFTLKIRSTKLEDSAMYFCASRGEAEAFFGQGTRLTVV.

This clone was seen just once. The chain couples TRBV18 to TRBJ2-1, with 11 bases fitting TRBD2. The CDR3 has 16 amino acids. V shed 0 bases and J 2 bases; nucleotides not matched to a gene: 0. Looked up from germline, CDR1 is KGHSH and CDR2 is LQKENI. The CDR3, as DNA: TGTGCCAGCTCACCACCGACTAGCGGGGCCTACAATGAGCAGTTCTTC. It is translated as CASSPPTSGAYNEQFF.

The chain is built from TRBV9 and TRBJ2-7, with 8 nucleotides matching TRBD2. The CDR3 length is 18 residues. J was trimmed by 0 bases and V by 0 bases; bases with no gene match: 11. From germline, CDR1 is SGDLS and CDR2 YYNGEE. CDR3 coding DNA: TGTGCCAGCAGCGTAGGAGAAGGGATAGCGGGGACCTCCTACGAGCAGTACTTC. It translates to CASSVGEGIAGTSYEQYF.

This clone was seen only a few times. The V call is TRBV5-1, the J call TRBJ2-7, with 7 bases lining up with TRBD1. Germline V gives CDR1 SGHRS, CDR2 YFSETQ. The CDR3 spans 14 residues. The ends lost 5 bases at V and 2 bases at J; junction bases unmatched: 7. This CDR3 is CASRGDRQPYEQYF. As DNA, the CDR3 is TGCGCCAGCAGGGGGGACAGACAACCCTACGAGCAGTACTTC.

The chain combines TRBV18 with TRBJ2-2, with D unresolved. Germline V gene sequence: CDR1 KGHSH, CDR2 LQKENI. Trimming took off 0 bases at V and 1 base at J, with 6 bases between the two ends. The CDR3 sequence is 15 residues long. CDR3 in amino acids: CASSPPTGNTGELFF. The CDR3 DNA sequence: TGTGCCAGCTCACCACCGACGGGGAACACCGGGGAGCTGTTTTTT. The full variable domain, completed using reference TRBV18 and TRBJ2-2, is NAGVMQNPRHLVRRRGQEARLRCSPMKGHSHVYWYRQLPEEGLKFMVYLQKENIIDESGMPKERFSAEFPKEGPSILRIQQVVRGDSAAYFCASSPPTGNTGELFFGEGSRLTVL.

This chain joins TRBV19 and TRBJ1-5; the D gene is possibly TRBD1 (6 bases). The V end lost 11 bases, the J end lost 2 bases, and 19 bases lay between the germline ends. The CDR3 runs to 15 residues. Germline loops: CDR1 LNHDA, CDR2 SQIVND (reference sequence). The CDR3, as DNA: TGTGCCGTACAGGGACCCGGGATTGGCAATCAGCCCCAGCATTTT. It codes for CAVQGPGIGNQPQHF.

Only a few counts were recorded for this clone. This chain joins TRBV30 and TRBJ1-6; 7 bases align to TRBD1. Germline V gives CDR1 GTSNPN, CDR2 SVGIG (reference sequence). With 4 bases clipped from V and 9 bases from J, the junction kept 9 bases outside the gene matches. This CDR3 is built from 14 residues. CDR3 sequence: CAWTTGTVISPLHF. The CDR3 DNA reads TGTGCCTGGACGACCGGGACAGTGATTTCACCCCTCCACTTT.

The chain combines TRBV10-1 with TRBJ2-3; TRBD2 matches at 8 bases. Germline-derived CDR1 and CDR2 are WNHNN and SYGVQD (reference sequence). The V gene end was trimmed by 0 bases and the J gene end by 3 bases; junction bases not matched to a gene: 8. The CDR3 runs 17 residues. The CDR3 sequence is CASSESFLAGGTDTQYF. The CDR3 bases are TGCGCCAGCAGTGAGTCGTTTTTGGCGGGAGGAACAGATACGCAGTATTTT.

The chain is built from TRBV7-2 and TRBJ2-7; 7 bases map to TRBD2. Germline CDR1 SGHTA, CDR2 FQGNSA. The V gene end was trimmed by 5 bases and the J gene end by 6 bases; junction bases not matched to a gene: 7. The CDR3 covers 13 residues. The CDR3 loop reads CASSPGLVREQYF. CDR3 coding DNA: TGTGCCAGCAGCCCAGGACTAGTACGCGAGCAGTACTTC.

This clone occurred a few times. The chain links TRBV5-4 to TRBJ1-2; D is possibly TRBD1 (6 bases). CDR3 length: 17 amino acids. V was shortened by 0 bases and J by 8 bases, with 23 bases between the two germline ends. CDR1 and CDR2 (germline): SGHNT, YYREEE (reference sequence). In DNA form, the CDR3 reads TGTGCCAGCAGCTTGGGGGCAGGGACAAGGAAAATAGAAGGCTACACCTTC. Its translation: CASSLGAGTRKIEGYTF.

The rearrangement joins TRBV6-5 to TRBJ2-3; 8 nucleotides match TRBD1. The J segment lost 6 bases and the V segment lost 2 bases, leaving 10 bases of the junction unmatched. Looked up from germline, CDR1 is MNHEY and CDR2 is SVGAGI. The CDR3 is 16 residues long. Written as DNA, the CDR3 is TGTGCCAGCAGTTACCGACGACAGGGGACCGCGGATACGCAGTATTTT. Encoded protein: CASSYRRQGTADTQYF.

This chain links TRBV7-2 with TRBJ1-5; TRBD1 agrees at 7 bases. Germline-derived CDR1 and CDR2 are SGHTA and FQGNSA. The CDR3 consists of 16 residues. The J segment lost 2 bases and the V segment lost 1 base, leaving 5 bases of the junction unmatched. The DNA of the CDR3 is TGTGCCAGCAGCTTAGGGTCAGGGGGTGGCAATCAGCCCCAGCATTTT. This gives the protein CASSLGSGGGNQPQHF.

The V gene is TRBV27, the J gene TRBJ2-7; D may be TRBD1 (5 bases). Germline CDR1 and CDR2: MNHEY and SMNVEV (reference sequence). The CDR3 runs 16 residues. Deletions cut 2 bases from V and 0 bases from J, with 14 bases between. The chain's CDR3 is CASSLRAGFSSYEQYF. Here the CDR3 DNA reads TGTGCCAGCAGTTTACGGGCAGGGTTTAGCTCCTACGAGCAGTACTTC.

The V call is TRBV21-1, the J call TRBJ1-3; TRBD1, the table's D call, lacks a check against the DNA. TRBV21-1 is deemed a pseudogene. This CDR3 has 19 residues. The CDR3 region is CASSMPKTEDSSARHTIYF. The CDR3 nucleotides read TGTGCCAGCAGCATGCCGAAAACGGAGGACAGTTCGGCCAGGCACACCATATATTTT.